This T cell receptor beta chain stems from a study of chemoradiotherapy in HPV16-positive cancers (dated by TCRdb to 2022 to 2024). A note on the overall study: Candidate HPV-specific T-cell clones and common TCR motifs were defined through functional T-cell assays on cells from a couple of HPV16-positive patients. The study set out to ask whether T-cell immunity against the HPV oncoproteins E6 and E7 changes over the course of chemoradiotherapy and whether that immunity affects survival. TCR repertoires from 86 patients with HPV-related cancers were then used to track the candidate HPV-specific TCRs and motifs.

Comments on this clone: The clone's antigen remains unknown. No base qualities exist here, and no much larger clone lies one base off it.

V loses 5 bases at its end and J loses 0 bases; junction bases beyond the gene matches: 3. From the cysteine through the phenylalanine, the CDR3 covers 14 amino acids. This entry keeps only the CDR3 DNA: 42 bases, framed from base 1. Taken from the germline V gene, the CDR1 and CDR2 loops are SGHRS and YFSETQ. On the study overall, not on this receptor specifically: Expansion of candidate HPV-specific clones and E7-related TCR motifs was observed in the tumor microenvironment during treatment, whereas no such expansion was observed for non-HPV-specific T cells. Only two HPV16-positive patients were used to derive the functional definition of HPV-specific T cells, and the survival association was reported for HPV16-positive patients. Improved recurrence-free survival in HPV16-positive patients was associated with expansion of HPV-responsive T cells during chemoradiotherapy.

Repertoires were sampled multiple times during chemoradiotherapy, which allowed clonal expansion in the tumor microenvironment to be followed. Libraries were built with the immunoSEQ multiplex PCR assay. TCRdb mirrors the immuneACCESS table, restricted to in-frame sequences. Some clones are absent from its copies; in checked studies, under half trace to an unresolved V gene, and the reason for the others is unknown. This sample comprises some 980 clones, over 75% of them detected only once. The leading ten clones occupy around 4% of the sample. The source is a human donor with HPV-associated anogenital cancer. The chain joins TRBV5-1 to TRBJ2-3; 7 bases in the junction line up with TRBD1. The source material was tumor tissue, sampled from a patient who underwent chemoradiotherapy. The CDR3 amino acid sequence is: CASSSDRSTDTQYF. The DNA reads as follows: TGCGCCAGCAGTTCGGACAGGAGCACAGATACGCAGTATTTT.